The 14 T cell receptor beta chains given below trace back to one sample, sequenced in a study of cytomegalovirus exposure and HLA in healthy donors (dated by TCRdb to 2016 to 2017). The receptor library was made with the immunoSEQ multiplex PCR assay. TCRdb's version of the immuneACCESS table is confined to in-frame rearrangements and falls short of the full clone set. An unresolved V gene accounts for under half of the shortfall where checked; the remainder is of unknown origin. This sample holds 55,000 to 75,000 clones; 94% were observed only once. About 1.5% of the sample is held by the ten biggest clonotypes. What was sequenced was PBMCs. These receptors were taken from a man between 18 and 35 years old in good health and CMV-seropositive.

The chain uses TRBV5-1 and TRBJ2-2, with a weak D call TRBD1 (5 bases). Germline CDR1 and CDR2: SGHRS and YFSETQ. Trimming stripped 2 bases from V and 0 bases from J, with 8 bases between. This CDR3 spans 15 amino acids. The CDR3 coding sequence is TGCGCCAGCAGCTTACGGACACCGAACACCGGGGAGCTGTTTTTT. Amino acid sequence: CASSLRTPNTGELFF.

The chain is built from TRBV19 and TRBJ2-3; D call uncertain. Germline V gene sequence: CDR1 LNHDA, CDR2 SQIVND (reference sequence). The CDR3 runs 15 residues. V was shortened by 3 bases and J by 1 base, with 11 bases between the two germline ends. The CDR3 DNA sequence: TGTGCCAGTAGTATCGCGCCCCGGGGCACAGATACGCAGTATTTT. Translating gives CASSIAPRGTDTQYF.

Only one count was recorded for this clone. This chain connects TRBV9 to TRBJ1-6; no firm D call. Germline V gene sequence: CDR1 SGDLS, CDR2 YYNGEE. The CDR3 runs 15 residues. Trimming cost V 0 bases and J 9 bases, with 13 bases left between them. DNA for the CDR3: TGTGCCAGCAGCGTAGGGGGAGGTCCGGCTTCACCCCTCCACTTT. Protein product: CASSVGGGPASPLHF.

The chain is built from TRBV7-2 and TRBJ2-1, with 13 bases identical to TRBD2. The germline V gene has CDR1 SGHTA and CDR2 FQGNSA. V shed 6 bases, J shed 8 bases, and the junction held 7 bases outside the gene matches. There are 15 residues in the CDR3. CDR3 loop: CASRSRLAGGYEQFF. CDR3 nucleotides: TGTGCCAGCAGGTCCCGACTAGCGGGGGGATATGAGCAGTTCTTC.

The chain carries TRBV21-1 and TRBJ2-2; TRBD2 is the table's D call and was not checked against the DNA. TRBV21-1 is annotated as a pseudogene. This CDR3 spans 20 amino acids. The CDR3 reads CASSATGTSGTIPNTGELFF. The DNA for the CDR3 is TGTGCCAGCAGCGCAACTGGGACTAGCGGAACAATCCCGAACACCGGGGAGCTGTTTTTT.

Comments on this clone: A junction end diverges from the germline sequence, so it may reflect a read error. The V call is TRBV2, the J call TRBJ2-4; 7 positions agree with TRBD2. CDR3 size: 11 residues. Germline V gives CDR1 SNHLY, CDR2 FYNNEI. CDR3 amino acids: CASSEGGDGHF. The CDR3 DNA reads TGTGCCAGCAGTGAGGGAGGGGATGGCCACTTC.

This clone showed up just once. This chain uses TRBV9 with TRBJ2-3; 12 positions agree with TRBD1. The germline V gene has CDR1 SGDLS and CDR2 YYNGEE. V lost 4 bases, J lost 5 bases, and 8 bases stayed unmatched. The CDR3 is made up of 16 amino acids. The CDR3 loop is CASSRSGQGAQDTQYF. In DNA form, the CDR3 reads TGTGCCAGCAGCAGATCGGGACAGGGGGCCCAAGATACGCAGTATTTT.

The chain is built from TRBV9 and TRBJ2-7, with D possibly TRBD1 on 5 matching bases. CDR3 length equals 16 residues. The V and J ends lost 0 bases and 3 bases respectively, with 16 bases between them. Germline V gives CDR1 SGDLS, CDR2 YYNGEE. The CDR3 DNA reads TGTGCCAGCAGCGTAGGGCCGGACACTACCTTCTACGAGCAGTACTTC. This sequence encodes CASSVGPDTTFYEQYF.

This sequence joins TRBV5-1 and TRBJ1-5; the D gene is possibly TRBD1 (5 bases). CDR1 and CDR2 (germline): SGHRS, YFSETQ. The CDR3 totals 17 residues. Trimming stripped 4 bases from V and 0 bases from J, with 17 bases between. The CDR3 coding sequence is TGCGCCAGCAGCGTACTTCCGGGGGAAAGTAGCAATCAGCCCCAGCATTTT. It codes for CASSVLPGESSNQPQHF.

This clone was recorded once. The CDR3 loop reads CASSTGLARPPSTDTQYF. As DNA, the CDR3 is TGTGCCAGCAGCACGGGACTAGCGAGACCCCCTAGCACAGATACGCAGTATTTT. The chain links TRBV9 to TRBJ2-3; 10 bases map to TRBD2. Germline loops: CDR1 SGDLS, CDR2 YYNGEE. The junction had 11 bases not matched to a gene; V was cut back by 4 bases and J by 0 bases. This CDR3 is 18 amino acids long.

The sample holds one count of this clone. The V gene is TRBV18, the J gene TRBJ2-4; 8 bases agree with TRBD1. V lost 6 bases, J lost 0 bases, and 10 bases stayed unmatched. CDR1 is KGHSH and CDR2 is LQKENI in the germline V gene. The CDR3 runs to 17 residues. CDR3 nucleotides: TGTGCCAGCTCGGTGGGACAGGAGAGATTAGCCAAAAACATTCAGTACTTC. It encodes CASSVGQERLAKNIQYF.

The chain is built from TRBV18 and TRBJ2-2, with 7 bases identical to TRBD2. CDR1 KGHSH and CDR2 LQKENI come from the germline V gene. The CDR3 contains 15 residues. The J segment lost 0 bases and the V segment lost 3 bases, leaving 1 base of the junction unmatched. In nucleotides, the CDR3 is TGTGCCAGCTCACCTGGACTAGCGAACACCGGGGAGCTGTTTTTT. It yields the protein CASSPGLANTGELFF.

V gene TRBV5-4 combines with J gene TRBJ2-3; D is undetermined. Per germline, CDR1 SGHNT and CDR2 YYREEE (reference sequence). Trimming removed 5 bases at V and 3 bases at J, with 13 bases between. The CDR3 covers 14 residues. CDR3 protein: CASSARLGTDTQYF. The DNA of the CDR3 is TGTGCCAGCAGTGCTAGACTTGGAACAGATACGCAGTATTTT.

In this sample, this clone turned up once. J is TRBJ2-7 and V is TRBV5-1; TRBD2 is a possible D gene (6 bases). Germline CDR1 reads SGHRS; CDR2 reads YFSETQ. The CDR3 has 14 residues. V was shortened by 3 bases and J by 7 bases, with 17 bases between the two germline ends. CDR3 sequence: CASSWGTVEGEQYF. CDR3 sequence (DNA): TGCGCCAGCAGCTGGGGGACCGTGGAGGGTGAGCAGTACTTC.